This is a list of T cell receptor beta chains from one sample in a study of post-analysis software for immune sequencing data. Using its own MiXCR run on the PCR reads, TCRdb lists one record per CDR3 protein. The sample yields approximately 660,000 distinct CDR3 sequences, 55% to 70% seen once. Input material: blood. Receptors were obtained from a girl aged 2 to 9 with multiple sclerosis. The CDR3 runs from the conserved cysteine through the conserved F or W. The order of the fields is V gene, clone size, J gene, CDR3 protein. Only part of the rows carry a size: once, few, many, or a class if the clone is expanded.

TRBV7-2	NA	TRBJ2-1	CASSLAGSGQQFF
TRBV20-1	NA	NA	CSASRALETQYF
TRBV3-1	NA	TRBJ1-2	CASSQESRGYTF
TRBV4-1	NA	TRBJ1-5	CASSQVALGGQPQHF
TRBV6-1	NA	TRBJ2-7	CASSGRDGPSYEQYF
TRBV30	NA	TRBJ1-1	CAWSVNTEAFF
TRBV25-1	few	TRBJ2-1	CASSGWTSGDYNEQFF
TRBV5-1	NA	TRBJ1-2	CASSLWTGGISPAGYTF
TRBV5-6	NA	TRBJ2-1	CASSLAGGQGEVEQFF
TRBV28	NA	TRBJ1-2	CASNDSNYGYTF
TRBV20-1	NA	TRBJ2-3	CSALLAGARDTQYF
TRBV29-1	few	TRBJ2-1	CSVEVGGKQFF
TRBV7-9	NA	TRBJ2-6	CASSSPETGIPGANVLTF
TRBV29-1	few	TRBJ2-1	CSVTGTTYNEQFF
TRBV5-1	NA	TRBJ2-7	CASSPTREVYEQYF
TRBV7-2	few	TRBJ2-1	CASSWTSGETYNEQFF
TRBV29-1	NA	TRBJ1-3	CSVGGPSGNTIYF
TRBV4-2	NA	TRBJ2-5	CASSQEGGRQETQYF
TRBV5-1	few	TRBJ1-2	CASTGDYGYTF
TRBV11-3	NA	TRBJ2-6	CASSREDSGSGANVLTF
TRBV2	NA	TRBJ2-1	CASRFARTYNEQFF
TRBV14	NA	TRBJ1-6	CASSHGTPPLHF
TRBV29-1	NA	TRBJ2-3	CSVAGGSTDTQYF
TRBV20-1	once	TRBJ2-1	CSVHNHYNEQFF
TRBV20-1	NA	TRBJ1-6	CSARDRQGDNSPLHF
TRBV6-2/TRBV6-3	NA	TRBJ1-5	CASSYDPQPQHF
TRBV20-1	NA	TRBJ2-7	CSARDTTSGGSDEQYF
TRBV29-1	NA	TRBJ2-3	CSVLPRLDTDTQYF
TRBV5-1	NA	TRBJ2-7	CASSSTGGGTYEQYF
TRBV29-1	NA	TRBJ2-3	CSVDREGLSTDTQYF
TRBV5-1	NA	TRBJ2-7	CASSLEGAYEQYF
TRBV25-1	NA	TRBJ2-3	CASSGGTGAPSTDTQYF
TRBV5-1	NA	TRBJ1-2	CASSLAETDFYGYTF
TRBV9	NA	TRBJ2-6	CASSVQGGSGANVLTF
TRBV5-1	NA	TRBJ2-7	CASSFRLAGGLDEQYF
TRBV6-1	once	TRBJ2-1	CASSGTAARGQGMWSYNKQFF
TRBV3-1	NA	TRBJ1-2	CASSQDGQGAFGYTF
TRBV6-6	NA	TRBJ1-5	CASRREGPQHF
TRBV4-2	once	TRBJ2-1	CASSQDELAGGPNEQFF
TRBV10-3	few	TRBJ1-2	CAISILDSNYGYTF
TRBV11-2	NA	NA	CASSSTGLPYEQYF
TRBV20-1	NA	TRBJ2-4	CSARRSDRGLNIQYF
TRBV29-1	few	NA	CSVVSDREETQYF
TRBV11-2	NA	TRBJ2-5	CASGEGETQYF
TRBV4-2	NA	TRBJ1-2	CASSHRQGNYGYTF
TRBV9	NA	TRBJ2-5	CASSATDSYQETQYF
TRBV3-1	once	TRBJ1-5	CASSQTQGAGQPQHF
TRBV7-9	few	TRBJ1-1	CASSLEPAEAFF
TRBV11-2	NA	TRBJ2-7	CASTEGGSYEQYF
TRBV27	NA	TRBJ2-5	CASSSRLAGGETQYF
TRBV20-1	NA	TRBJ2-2	CSARDASLGNTGELFF
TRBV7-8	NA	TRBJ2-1	CASSLEVWDEQFF
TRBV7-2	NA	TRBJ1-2	CASSLSKPTGAHYTF
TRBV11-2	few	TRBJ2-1	CASSLVAGVSHINEQFF
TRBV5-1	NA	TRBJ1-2	CASSWTGGKFGYTF
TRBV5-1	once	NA	CASSRGRQGMDEQYF
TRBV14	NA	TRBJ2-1	CASSHPSIYNEQFF
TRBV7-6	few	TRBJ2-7	CASSLGPVSSAYEQYF